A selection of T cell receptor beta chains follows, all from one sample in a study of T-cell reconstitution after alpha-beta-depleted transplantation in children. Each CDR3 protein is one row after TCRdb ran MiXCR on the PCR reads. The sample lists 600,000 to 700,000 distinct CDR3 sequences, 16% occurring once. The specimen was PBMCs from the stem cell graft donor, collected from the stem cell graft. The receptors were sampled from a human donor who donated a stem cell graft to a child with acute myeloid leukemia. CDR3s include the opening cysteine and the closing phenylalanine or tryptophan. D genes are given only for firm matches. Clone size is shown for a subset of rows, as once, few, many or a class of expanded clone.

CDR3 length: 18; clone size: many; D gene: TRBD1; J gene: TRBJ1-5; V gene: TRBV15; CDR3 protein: CATSRDRDRGVSNQPQHF; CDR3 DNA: TGTGCCACCAGCAGAGATCGGGACAGGGGGGTGAGCAACCAGCCCCAGCATTTT
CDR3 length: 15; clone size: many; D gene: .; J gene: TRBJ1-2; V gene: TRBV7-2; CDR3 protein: CASSRSGPTNYGYTF; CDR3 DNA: TGTGCCAGCAGTCGATCAGGGCCTACTAACTATGGCTACACCTTC
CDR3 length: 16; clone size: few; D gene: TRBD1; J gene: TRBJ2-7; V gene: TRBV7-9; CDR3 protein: CASSLGPGQGAREQYF; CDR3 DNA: TGTGCCAGCAGCTTAGGCCCGGGACAGGGGGCGAGAGAGCAGTACTTC
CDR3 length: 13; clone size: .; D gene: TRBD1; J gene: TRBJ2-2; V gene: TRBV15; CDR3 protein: CATGKGASGELFF; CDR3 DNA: TGTGCCACCGGTAAGGGGGCCTCCGGGGAGCTGTTTTTT
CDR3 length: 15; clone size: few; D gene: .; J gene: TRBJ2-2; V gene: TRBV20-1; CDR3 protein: CSAPDYLTHTGELFF; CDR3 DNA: TGCAGTGCTCCGGACTATCTTACCCACACCGGGGAGCTGTTTTTT
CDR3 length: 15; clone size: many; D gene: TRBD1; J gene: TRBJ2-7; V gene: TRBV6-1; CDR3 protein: CASSLTGGLSYEQYF; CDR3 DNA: TGTGCCAGCAGTCTCACAGGGGGCTTATCCTACGAGCAGTACTTC
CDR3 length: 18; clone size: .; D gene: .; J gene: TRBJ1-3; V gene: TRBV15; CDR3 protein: CATSRDVFIVSSGNTIYF; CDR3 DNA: TGTGCCACCAGCAGAGATGTATTTATCGTCTCCTCTGGAAACACCATATATTTT
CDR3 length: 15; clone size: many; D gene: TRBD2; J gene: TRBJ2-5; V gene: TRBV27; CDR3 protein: CASSLGTSGEETQYF; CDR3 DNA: TGTGCCAGCAGTCTTGGGACTAGCGGTGAAGAGACCCAGTACTTC
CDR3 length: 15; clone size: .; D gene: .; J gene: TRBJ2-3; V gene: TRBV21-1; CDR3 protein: CASSKVHACTDTQYF; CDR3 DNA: TGTGCCAGCAGCAAAGTACACGCCTGCACAGATACGCAGTATTTT
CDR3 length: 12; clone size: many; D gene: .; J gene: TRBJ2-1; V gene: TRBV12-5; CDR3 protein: CASGFAGTEQFF; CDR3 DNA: TGTGCTAGTGGTTTCGCGGGCACTGAGCAGTTCTTC
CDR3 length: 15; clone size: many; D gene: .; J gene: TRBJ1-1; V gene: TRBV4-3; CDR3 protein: CASSQGTSMNTEAFF; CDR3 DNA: TGCGCCAGCAGCCAGGGAACCTCCATGAACACTGAAGCTTTCTTT
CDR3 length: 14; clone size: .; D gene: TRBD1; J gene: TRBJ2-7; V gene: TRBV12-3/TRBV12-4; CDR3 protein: CASSPDRASYEQYF; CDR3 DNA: TGTGCCAGCAGCCCGGACAGGGCCTCCTACGAGCAGTACTTC
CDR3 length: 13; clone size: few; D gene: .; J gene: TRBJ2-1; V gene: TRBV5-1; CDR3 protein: CASSFPLGNEQFF; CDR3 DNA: TGCGCCAGCAGCTTCCCACTAGGCAATGAGCAGTTCTTC
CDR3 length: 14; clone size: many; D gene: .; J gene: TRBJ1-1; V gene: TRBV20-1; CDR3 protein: CSARDETENTEAFF; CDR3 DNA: TGCAGTGCTAGAGATGAAACGGAGAACACTGAAGCTTTCTTT
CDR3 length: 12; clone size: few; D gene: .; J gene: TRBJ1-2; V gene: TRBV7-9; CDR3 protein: CASTLDSVGYTF; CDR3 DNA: TGTGCCAGCACCCTAGATTCTGTTGGCTACACCTTC
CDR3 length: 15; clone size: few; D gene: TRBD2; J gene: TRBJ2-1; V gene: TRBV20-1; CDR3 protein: CSAPYLADFYNEQFF; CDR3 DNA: TGCAGTGCTCCTTACCTAGCGGACTTTTACAATGAGCAGTTCTTC
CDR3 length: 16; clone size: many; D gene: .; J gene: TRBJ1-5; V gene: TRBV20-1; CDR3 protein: CSALQQGFYSNQPQHF; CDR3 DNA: TGCAGTGCTCTTCAACAGGGATTTTATAGCAATCAGCCCCAGCATTTT
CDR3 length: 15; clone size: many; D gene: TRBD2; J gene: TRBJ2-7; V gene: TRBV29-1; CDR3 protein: CSVEGGLAGGVEQYF; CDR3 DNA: TGCAGCGTTGAAGGGGGACTAGCGGGGGGGGTCGAGCAGTACTTC
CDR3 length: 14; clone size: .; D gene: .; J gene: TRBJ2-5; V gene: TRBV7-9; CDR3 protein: CASSLREKQETQYF; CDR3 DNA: TGTGCCAGCAGCTTACGAGAAAAGCAAGAGACCCAGTACTTC
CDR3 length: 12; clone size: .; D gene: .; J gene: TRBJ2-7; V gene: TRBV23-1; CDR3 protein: CASSRNRDEQYF; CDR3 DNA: TGCGCCAGCAGTCGGAACAGAGACGAGCAGTACTTC
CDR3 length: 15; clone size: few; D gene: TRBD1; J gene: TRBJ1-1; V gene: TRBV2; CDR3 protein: CASSQTGRGNTEAFF; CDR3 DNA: TGTGCCAGCAGCCAGACAGGGAGAGGGAACACTGAAGCTTTCTTT
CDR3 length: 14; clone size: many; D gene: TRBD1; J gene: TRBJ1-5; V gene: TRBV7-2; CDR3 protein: CASSLGRGHQPQHF; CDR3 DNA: TGTGCCAGCAGCTTAGGCAGGGGGCATCAGCCCCAGCATTTT
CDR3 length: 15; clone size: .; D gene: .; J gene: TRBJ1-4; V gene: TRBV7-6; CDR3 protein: CASSLGGGKNEKLFF; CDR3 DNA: TGTGCCAGCAGCTTAGGGGGCGGAAAGAATGAAAAACTGTTTTTT
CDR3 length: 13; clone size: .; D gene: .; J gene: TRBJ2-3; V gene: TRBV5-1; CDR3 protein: CASTEGGTDTQYF; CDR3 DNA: TGCGCCAGCACGGAGGGAGGCACAGATACGCAGTATTTT
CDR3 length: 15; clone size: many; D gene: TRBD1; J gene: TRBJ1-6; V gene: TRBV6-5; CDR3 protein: CASSSGQGEVSPLHF; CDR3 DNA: TGTGCCAGCAGTTCCGGACAGGGGGAGGTTTCACCCCTCCACTTT
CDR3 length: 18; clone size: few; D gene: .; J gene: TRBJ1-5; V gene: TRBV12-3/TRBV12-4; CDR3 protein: CASSPATFGQLETQPQHF; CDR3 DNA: TGTGCCAGCAGCCCCGCAACCTTCGGACAGCTGGAGACTCAGCCCCAGCATTTT
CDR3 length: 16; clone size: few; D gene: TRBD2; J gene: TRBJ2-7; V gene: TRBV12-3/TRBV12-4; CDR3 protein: CASSSLAGVRHYEQYF; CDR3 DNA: TGTGCCAGCAGTTCACTAGCGGGGGTACGTCACTACGAGCAGTACTTC
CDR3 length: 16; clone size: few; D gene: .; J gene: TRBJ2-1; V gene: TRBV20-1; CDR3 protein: CSARDVGRGTYNEQFF; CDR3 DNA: TGCAGTGCTAGAGATGTGGGGCGGGGAACTTACAATGAGCAGTTCTTC
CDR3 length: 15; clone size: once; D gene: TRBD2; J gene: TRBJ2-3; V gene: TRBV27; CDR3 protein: CASTLSGGLTDTQYF; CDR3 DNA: TGTGCCAGCACCCTTAGCGGGGGGCTCACAGATACGCAGTATTTT
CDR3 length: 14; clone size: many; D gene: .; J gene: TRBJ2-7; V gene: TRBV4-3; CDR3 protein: CASSQESPPNEQYF; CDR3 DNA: TGCGCCAGCAGCCAAGAGAGCCCGCCGAACGAGCAGTACTTC
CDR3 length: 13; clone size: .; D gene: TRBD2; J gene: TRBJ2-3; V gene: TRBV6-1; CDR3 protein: CASSEVAGGGQYF; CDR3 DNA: TGTGCCAGCAGTGAAGTAGCAGGCGGGGGGCAGTATTTT
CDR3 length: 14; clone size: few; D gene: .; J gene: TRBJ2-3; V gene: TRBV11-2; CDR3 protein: CASSLSPRTDTQYF; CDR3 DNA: TGTGCCAGCAGTTTAAGTCCACGCACAGATACGCAGTATTTT
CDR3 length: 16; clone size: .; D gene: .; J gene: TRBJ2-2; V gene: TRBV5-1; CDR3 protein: CASSLGGGAYTGELFF; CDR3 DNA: TGCGCCAGCAGCTTGGGCGGCGGGGCGTACACCGGGGAGCTGTTTTTT
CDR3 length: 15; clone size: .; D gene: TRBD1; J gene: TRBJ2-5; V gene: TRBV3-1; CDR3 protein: CASSQDTGVQETQYF; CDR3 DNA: TGTGCCAGCAGCCAAGACACAGGGGTTCAAGAGACCCAGTACTTC
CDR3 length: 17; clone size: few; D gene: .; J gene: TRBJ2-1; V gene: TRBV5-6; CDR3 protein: CASSLAPFRYAYNEQFF; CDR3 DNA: TGTGCCAGCAGCTTAGCTCCCTTTAGGTACGCCTACAATGAGCAGTTCTTC
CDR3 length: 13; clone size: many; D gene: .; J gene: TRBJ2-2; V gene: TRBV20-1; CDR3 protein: CSAWTANTGELFF; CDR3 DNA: TGCAGTGCATGGACGGCCAACACCGGGGAGCTGTTTTTT
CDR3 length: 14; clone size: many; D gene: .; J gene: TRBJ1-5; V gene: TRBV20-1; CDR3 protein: CSAWTRRSNQPQHF; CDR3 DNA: TGCAGTGCCTGGACACGAAGGAGCAATCAGCCCCAGCATTTT
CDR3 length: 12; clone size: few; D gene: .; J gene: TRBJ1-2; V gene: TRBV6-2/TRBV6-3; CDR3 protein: CASLGTSYGYTF; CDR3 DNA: TGTGCCAGCCTCGGTACTTCCTATGGCTACACCTTC
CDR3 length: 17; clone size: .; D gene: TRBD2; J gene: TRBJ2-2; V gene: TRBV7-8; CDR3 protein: CASSSGEGPANTGELFF; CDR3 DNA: TGTGCCAGCAGCTCGGGGGAGGGGCCCGCGAACACCGGGGAGCTGTTTTTT
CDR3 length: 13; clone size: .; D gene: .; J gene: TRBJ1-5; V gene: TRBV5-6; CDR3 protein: CASSPGPQGPQHF; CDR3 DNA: TGTGCCAGCAGCCCCGGCCCTCAAGGGCCCCAGCATTTT
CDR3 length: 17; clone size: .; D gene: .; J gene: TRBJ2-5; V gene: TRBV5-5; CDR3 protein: CASSLGFGNGGQETQYF; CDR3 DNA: TGTGCCAGCAGCTTGGGCTTTGGAAATGGTGGGCAAGAGACCCAGTACTTC
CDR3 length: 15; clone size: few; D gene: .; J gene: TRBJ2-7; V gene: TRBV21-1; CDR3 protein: CASSRRSGFSYEQYF; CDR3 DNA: TGTGCCAGCAGCAGGCGAAGCGGGTTCTCCTACGAGCAGTACTTC
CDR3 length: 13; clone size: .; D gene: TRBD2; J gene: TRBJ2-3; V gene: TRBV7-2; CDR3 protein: CASSLVAAGGLSF; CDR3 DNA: TGTGCCAGCAGCTTAGTCGCCGCGGGGGGGCTGTCTTTT
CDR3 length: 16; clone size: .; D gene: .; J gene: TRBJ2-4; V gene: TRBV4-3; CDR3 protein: CASSQDDWDAKNIQYF; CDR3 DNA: TGCGCCAGCAGCCAAGATGATTGGGACGCCAAAAACATTCAGTACTTC
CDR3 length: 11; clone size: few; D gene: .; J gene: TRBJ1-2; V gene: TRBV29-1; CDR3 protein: CSAQTVYGYTF; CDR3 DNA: TGCAGCGCCCAGACAGTCTATGGCTACACCTTC
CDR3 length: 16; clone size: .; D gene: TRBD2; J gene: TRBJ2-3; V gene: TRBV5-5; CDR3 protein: CASSLRLAGGADTQYF; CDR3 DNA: TGTGCCAGCAGCTTGAGGCTAGCGGGGGGAGCAGATACGCAGTATTTT